This entry features one TCR beta chain sequence. The antigen is not known. 13 Jbeta primers and 60 Vbeta primers were used for the PCR. Libraries were prepared by immunoSEQ multiplex PCR; TCRdb keeps only in-frame clonotypes and omits some of them. The sample includes about 130,000 clones, about 78% of them seen just once. The CDR3 runs to 16 residues. Germline V gene data show CDR1 as KGHSH and CDR2 as LQKENI. V dropped 5 bases and J dropped 3; count of bases not matched to a gene: 12. This specimen comes from a study of cytomegalovirus exposure and HLA in healthy donors. Notes on the study in general: Clonal expansion, a later analysis showed, was greater in HLA-associated TCR beta chains than in equally common others. The study found most TCR sequences rare, yet found some public TCRs in many donors. TRBV6-2, TRBV6-3 and some other V segments were excluded as indistinguishable. Previous analysis showed most TCR beta V segments were productive about 87% or about 30% of the time.

Sequenced: PBMCs. This receptor was identified in a man between 45 and 60 years old in good health and CMV-seropositive. The chain recombines TRBV18 with TRBJ1-1; TRBD1 matches at 7 bases. CDR3: CASSSIQGKADTEAFF. The DNA for the CDR3 is TGTGCCAGCTCATCAATACAGGGGAAGGCCGACACTGAAGCTTTCTTT.